The 29 T cell receptor beta chains listed next were all sequenced from one sample in a study of T cells in localized non-small cell lung cancer. Clones were sequenced by immunoSEQ multiplex PCR, and TCRdb holds only the in-frame ones, with some missing. This sample carries 45,000 to 70,000 clones, 75% to 90% of them seen once, and the ten largest clones take approximately 5%. The sample here was peripheral blood, taken before any cancer treatment. The receptors come from a woman between 35 and 70 years old with stage I lung adenocarcinoma.

This clone was observed a few times. The CDR3 coding sequence is TGTGCCAGCAGCGTAGGGGGCTCCTTTGATGGAAACACCATATATTTT. Its protein is CASSVGGSFDGNTIYF. The chain combines TRBV9 with TRBJ1-3; perhaps TRBD1 as D (5 bases). V was trimmed by 0 bases and J by 3 bases, leaving 13 bases between them. CDR1 and CDR2 from the germline V gene are SGDLS and YYNGEE. The CDR3 has 16 residues. The full variable domain, rest sourced from reference TRBV9 and TRBJ1-3, is DSGVTQTPKHLITATGQRVTLRCSPRSGDLSVYWYQQSLDQGLQFLIQYYNGEERAKGNILERFSAQQFPDLHSELNLSSLELGDSALYFCASSVGGSFDGNTIYFGEGSWLTVV.

This clone was observed once. The chain recombines TRBV15 with TRBJ2-3; 12 positions match TRBD2. The V segment lost 0 bases and the J segment 0 bases; nucleotides outside the gene matches: 4. The CDR3 spans 18 residues. Germline values: CDR1 LNHNV, CDR2 YYDKDF (reference sequence). Written as DNA, the CDR3 is TGTGCCACCAGCAGAGATCTAGCGGGGGGGCCTAGCACAGATACGCAGTATTTT. Its protein is CATSRDLAGGPSTDTQYF. Filled out from reference TRBV15 and TRBJ2-3, the complete variable domain reads DAMVIQNPRYQVTQFGKPVTLSCSQTLNHNVMYWYQQKSSQAPKLLFHYYDKDFNNEADTPDNFQSRRPNTSFCFLDIRSPGLGDTAMYLCATSRDLAGGPSTDTQYFGPGTRLTVL.

J is TRBJ2-1 and V is TRBV9; TRBD2 matches 11 bases. CDR1 SGDLS and CDR2 YYNGEE come from the germline V gene. The CDR3 extends over 16 amino acids. V lost 3 bases and J lost 4; bases outside the gene matches: 6. CDR3 sequence (DNA): TGTGCCAGCAGCGCCAGACTAGCGGGGAGGTACAATGAGCAGTTCTTC. It specifies CASSARLAGRYNEQFF.

The chain is built from TRBV18 and TRBJ2-5, with D unclear. The CDR3 sequence is 14 residues long. The V and J ends lost 3 bases and 2 bases respectively, with 10 bases between them. The V gene's germline CDR1 is KGHSH and CDR2 LQKENI. CDR3 nucleotide sequence: TGTGCCAGCTCACCTCAGACGGGTCAAGAGACCCAGTACTTC. Translating gives CASSPQTGQETQYF.

The chain couples TRBV18 to TRBJ2-7; D gene ambiguous. CDR1 and CDR2 from the germline V gene are KGHSH and LQKENI. The CDR3 has 10 residues. The ends were cut back, 8 bases at V and 3 bases at J, with 5 bases in the middle. CDR3 amino acids: CASHGYEQYF. In nucleotides, the CDR3 is TGTGCCAGCCACGGCTACGAGCAGTACTTC. Using reference TRBV18 and TRBJ2-7 for the parts outside the CDR3, the full variable domain is NAGVMQNPRHLVRRRGQEARLRCSPMKGHSHVYWYRQLPEEGLKFMVYLQKENIIDESGMPKERFSAEFPKEGPSILRIQQVVRGDSAAYFCASHGYEQYFGPGTRLTVT.

The genes are TRBV11-3 and TRBJ2-2, with 7 bases lining up with TRBD1. The V gene's germline CDR1 is SGHNT and CDR2 YENEEA. The CDR3 sequence is 15 residues long. V trimming: 5 bases; J trimming: 7 bases; junction bases outside the gene matches: 10. The DNA for the CDR3 is TGTGCCAGCAGCCCCGTGACAGGGAATAACGGGGAGCTGTTTTTT. Protein: CASSPVTGNNGELFF.

The chain carries TRBV9 and TRBJ1-2, with TRBD1 identical over 11 bases. This CDR3 has 17 amino acids. After removal of 2 bases from V and 3 bases from J, the junction contained 9 bases not matched to a gene. CDR1 and CDR2 from the germline V gene are SGDLS and YYNGEE. The CDR3 loop is CASSVGAPGQGDYGYTF. The CDR3 bases are TGTGCCAGCAGCGTGGGAGCCCCGGGACAGGGGGACTATGGCTACACCTTC.

The CDR3 loop reads CASSLVPHTGELFF. Written as DNA, the CDR3 is TGTGCCAGCAGCTTAGTACCCCACACCGGGGAGCTGTTTTTT. V is TRBV7-2 and J is TRBJ2-2, with D unresolved. The CDR3 extends over 14 amino acids. From germline, CDR1 is SGHTA and CDR2 FQGNSA. Trimming stripped 1 base from V and 3 bases from J, with 6 bases between.

This clone has just one count. This sequence joins TRBV6-1 and TRBJ1-5, with D unclear. The V and J ends lost 2 bases and 6 bases respectively, with 2 bases between them. Germline V gives CDR1 MNHNS, CDR2 SASEGT. CDR3 length: 11 amino acids. CDR3 protein: CASSEFQPQHF. The CDR3 region has the DNA TGTGCCAGCAGTGAATTTCAGCCCCAGCATTTT.

V and J are TRBV6-6 and TRBJ2-1; 16 bases are a match to TRBD2. The germline V gene has CDR1 MNHNY and CDR2 SVGAGI (reference sequence). Losses at the gene ends were 5 bases for V and 10 bases for J; bases not matched to a gene: 2. This CDR3 region has 14 residues. This CDR3 is CASSPGLAGGEQFF. The CDR3 DNA reads as TGTGCCAGCAGTCCGGGACTAGCGGGGGGGGAGCAGTTCTTC.

V and J are TRBV7-8 and TRBJ2-1; 8 nucleotides agree with TRBD2. This CDR3 spans 16 amino acids. Trimming at V came to 4 bases and at J to 3 bases, leaving 8 bases not matched to a gene. CDR1 is SGHVS, CDR2 FQNEAQ, per germline. CDR3 DNA: TGTGCCAGCAGCTACGGGTCTAGCGGGCTCTACAATGAGCAGTTCTTC. The encoded protein is CASSYGSSGLYNEQFF.

CDR3 in amino acids: CASSLKGTRDPGLHF. CDR3 in DNA: TGTGCCAGCAGTTTAAAGGGGACACGGGACCCCGGACTCCACTTT. V usage is TRBV27 and J usage is TRBJ1-6; perhaps TRBD1 as D (6 bases). The ends were cut back, 2 bases at V and 16 bases at J, with 21 bases in the middle. The CDR3 consists of 15 residues. Per the germline V gene, CDR1 is MNHEY and CDR2 is SMNVEV (reference sequence).

V and J are TRBV2 and TRBJ2-5; the D gene is possibly TRBD2 (7 bases). Germline-derived CDR1 and CDR2 are SNHLY and FYNNEI. The V end lost 7 bases, the J end lost 0 bases, and 9 bases lay between the germline ends. This CDR3 comprises 13 residues. CDR3 loop: CASKRDNQETQYF. DNA for the CDR3: TGTGCCAGCAAGCGGGACAACCAAGAGACCCAGTACTTC.

This clone was found once. The V call is TRBV18, the J call TRBJ1-2; 10 bases map to TRBD1. J was trimmed by 4 bases and V by 5 bases; bases with no gene match: 7. The CDR3 sequence is 15 residues long. Germline V gene lookup returns CDR1 KGHSH and CDR2 LQKENI. The DNA of the CDR3 is TGTGCCAGCTCATCTCCGACAGGGGGCTCCTATGGCTACACCTTC. This translates into CASSSPTGGSYGYTF.

This chain connects TRBV4-1 to TRBJ1-5, with unresolved D. Trimming stripped 1 base from V and 0 bases from J, with 7 bases between. CDR3 length equals 15 residues. In germline, CDR1 is MGHRA, CDR2 YSYEKL. The chain's CDR3 is CASSQVTDSNQPQHF. The CDR3 bases are TGCGCCAGCAGCCAAGTTACGGATAGCAATCAGCCCCAGCATTTT.

The J gene is TRBJ1-5, the V gene TRBV7-2, with 7 nucleotides matching TRBD1. The V and J ends lost 4 bases and 9 bases, in that order; junction bases with no gene match: 12. The germline V gene has CDR1 SGHTA and CDR2 FQGNSA. The CDR3 is made up of 15 amino acids. The CDR3 nucleotides read TGTGCCAGCAGCTCGAACAGGGGTATGGGTGGGCCCCAGCATTTT. This translates into CASSSNRGMGGPQHF.

This chain connects TRBV18 to TRBJ2-1, with 7 bases fitting TRBD1. The germline gives CDR1 KGHSH, CDR2 LQKENI. The CDR3 runs to 14 residues. Trimming removed 4 bases from V and 8 bases from J; junction bases left unmatched: 8. The CDR3 spells CASSLMTGSDEQFF. The CDR3 DNA is TGTGCCAGCTCACTAATGACAGGGTCGGATGAGCAGTTCTTC.

The sample holds one count of this clone. V usage is TRBV25-1 and J usage is TRBJ2-3, with D possibly TRBD2 on 5 matching bases. V was shortened by 2 bases and J by 2 bases, with 8 bases between the two germline ends. In germline, CDR1 is MGHDK, CDR2 SYGVNS. The CDR3 is 14 residues long. The CDR3 DNA is TGTGCCAGCAGTGAAGGACTCCTCACAGATACGCAGTATTTT. Translating gives CASSEGLLTDTQYF.

This rearrangement joins TRBV10-3 to TRBJ2-3, with TRBD1 identical over 8 bases. V shed 5 bases, J shed 4 bases, and the junction held 2 bases outside the gene matches. The CDR3 sequence is 13 residues long. In germline, CDR1 is ENHRY, CDR2 SYGVKD. The CDR3 DNA follows: TGTGCCATCAGTATACAGGGGGCAGATACGCAGTATTTT. This translates into CAISIQGADTQYF.

This chain uses TRBV4-3 with TRBJ1-2, with 9 bases aligning to TRBD1. Germline trimming cut 0 bases from V and 7 bases from J; bases unmatched to any gene: 9. This CDR3 has 16 amino acids. The germline gives CDR1 LGHNA, CDR2 YSLEER. CDR3 nucleotides: TGCGCCAGCAGCCAAGATTCCGGGACAGGGTTGGGTGGCTACACCTTC. Translating it yields CASSQDSGTGLGGYTF.

This chain joins TRBV19 and TRBJ1-1, with a tentative D call TRBD1 (5 bases). Germline CDR1 reads LNHDA; CDR2 reads SQIVND (reference sequence). The CDR3 covers 14 residues. Between the trimmed V and J ends, which lost 10 bases and 1 base, there was a span of 16 bases. The CDR3 sequence: CATGLRTQNTEAFF. The CDR3 coding sequence is TGTGCCACTGGATTACGGACACAGAACACTGAAGCTTTCTTT.

The J gene is TRBJ2-7, the V gene TRBV5-1, with 8 bases fitting TRBD1. Germline CDR1 reads SGHRS; CDR2 reads YFSETQ. Trimming took 4 bases from V and 4 from J; bases not matched to a gene: 7. The CDR3 spans 14 residues. The CDR3 DNA is TGCGCCAGCAGCCTCAGGGGGCCGGGATACGAGCAGTACTTC. Translating gives CASSLRGPGYEQYF.

The chain employs TRBV6-1 and TRBJ1-2; weak D call: TRBD1 (6 bases). This CDR3 has 13 amino acids. Trimming took off 11 bases at V and 5 bases at J, with 18 bases between the two ends. Germline values: CDR1 MNHNS, CDR2 SASEGT. The CDR3 coding sequence is TGTGCCGGGGGTTTGACAGGATTATATGGCTACACCTTC. It encodes CAGGLTGLYGYTF.

In this sample, this clone turned up once. V usage is TRBV10-2 and J usage is TRBJ1-6, with D uncertain. Trimming removed 5 bases from V and 16 bases from J, with 12 bases in between. The CDR3 has 11 amino acids. Germline CDR1 reads WSHSY; CDR2 reads SAAADI. The CDR3, as DNA: TGCGCCAGCAGTCCTAATAGTCGTCTCCACTTT. It is translated as CASSPNSRLHF.

The V call is TRBV5-5, the J call TRBJ2-6; the match to TRBD1 covers 11 bases. The V gene end was trimmed by 4 bases and the J gene end by 1 base; junction bases not matched to a gene: 10. CDR1 is SGHKS and CDR2 is YYEKEE in the germline V gene (reference sequence). The CDR3 sequence is 19 residues long. DNA for the CDR3: TGTGCCAGCAGCCCCATTAGGACAGGGGGCTCGTCTGGGGCCAACGTCCTGACTTTC. It is translated as CASSPIRTGGSSGANVLTF. The entire variable domain, with the rest obtained from reference TRBV5-5 and TRBJ2-6, is as follows: DAGVTQSPTHLIKTRGQQVTLRCSPISGHKSVSWYQQVLGQGPQFIFQYYEKEERGRGNFPDRFSARQFPNYSSELNVNALLLGDSALYLCASSPIRTGGSSGANVLTFGAGSRLTVL.

The chain combines TRBV9 with TRBJ1-2, with 9 nucleotides matching TRBD1. Germline V gene sequence: CDR1 SGDLS, CDR2 YYNGEE. Trimming removed 5 bases from V and 1 base from J; junction bases left unmatched: 3. The CDR3 is 14 residues long. The CDR3 loop is CASSSGQGNYGYTF. The CDR3 nucleotides are TGTGCCAGCAGTTCGGGACAGGGTAACTATGGCTACACCTTC.

The chain employs TRBV5-4 and TRBJ2-1; D unclear. The germline gives CDR1 SGHNT, CDR2 YYREEE (reference sequence). The CDR3 extends over 15 amino acids. Trimming cost V 0 bases and J 2 bases, with 9 bases left between them. For the CDR3, the DNA is TGTGCCAGCAGCTTGGGAGGAAGGGCCTACAATGAGCAGTTCTTC. Protein sequence: CASSLGGRAYNEQFF.

The rearrangement links TRBV5-4 to TRBJ1-1; D may be TRBD1 (6 bases). Trimming removed 6 bases at V and 5 bases at J, with 23 bases between. The CDR3 totals 16 residues. Germline CDR1 is SGHNT and CDR2 is YYREEE (reference sequence). The CDR3 region has the DNA TGTGCCAGCAACCAACAAGGTCGGGGGGCGGCGACTGAAGCTTTCTTT. Protein product: CASNQQGRGAATEAFF.

The rearrangement uses TRBV7-2 and TRBJ1-5; 7 bases are shared with TRBD1. V was pared by 1 base and J by 7 bases, with 7 bases of the junction left unmatched. The CDR3 sequence is 15 residues long. Germline V gene data show CDR1 as SGHTA and CDR2 as FQGNSA. The CDR3 sequence: CASSLDRQGNQPQHF. CDR3 sequence (DNA): TGTGCCAGCAGCTTAGATCGACAGGGAAACCAGCCCCAGCATTTT. Together with reference TRBV7-2 and TRBJ1-5, the CDR3 gives the full variable domain: GAGVSQSPSNKVTEKGKDVELRCDPISGHTALYWYRQSLGQGLEFLIYFQGNSAPDKSGLPSDRFSAERTGGSVSTLTIQRTQQEDSAVYLCASSLDRQGNQPQHFGDGTRLSIL.